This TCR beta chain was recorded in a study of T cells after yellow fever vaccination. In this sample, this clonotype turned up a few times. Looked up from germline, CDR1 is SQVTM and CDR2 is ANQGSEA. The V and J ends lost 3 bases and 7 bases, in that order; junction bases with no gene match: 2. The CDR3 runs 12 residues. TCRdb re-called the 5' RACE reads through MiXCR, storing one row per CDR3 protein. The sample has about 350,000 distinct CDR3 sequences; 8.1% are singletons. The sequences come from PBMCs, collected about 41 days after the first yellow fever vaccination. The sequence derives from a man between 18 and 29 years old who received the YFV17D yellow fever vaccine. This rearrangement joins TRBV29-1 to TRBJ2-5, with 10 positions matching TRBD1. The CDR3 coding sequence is TGCAGCGTTGAGGGGACAGGGGCGACCCAGTACTTC. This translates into CSVEGTGATQYF.